A selection of T cell receptor beta chains follows, all from one sample in a study of blood T cell repertoires in COVID-19. Method: immunoSEQ multiplex PCR; TCRdb's copy keeps in-frame clones and lacks some. Here the sample spans approximately 45,000 clones, around 85% being singletons. Source material: peripheral blood. The source of these receptors is a woman older than 75 with acute or convalescent COVID-19. CDR3s include the opening cysteine and the closing phenylalanine or tryptophan. The order of the fields is V gene, CDR3 length, J gene, D gene, clone size, CDR3 protein, CDR3 DNA. The D gene is left open where the match is weak. Not every row has a clone size; where given, it reads once, few, many or a size class.

v_gene: TRBV2; len: 15; j_gene: TRBJ2-7; d_gene: TRBD1; abundance: NA; CDR3aa: CASIGTGPSIDEQYF; CDR3nt: TGTGCCAGCATTGGGACAGGTCCCTCGATCGACGAGCAGTACTTC
v_gene: TRBV5-1; len: 13; j_gene: TRBJ1-2; d_gene: TRBD1; abundance: NA; CDR3aa: CASSSGGSDGYTF; CDR3nt: TGCGCCAGCAGCTCAGGGGGGAGTGATGGCTACACCTTC
v_gene: TRBV7-8; len: 13; j_gene: TRBJ1-2; d_gene: NA; abundance: NA; CDR3aa: CASSRSLDYGYTF; CDR3nt: TGTGCCAGCAGCCGGAGTCTGGACTATGGCTACACCTTC
v_gene: TRBV2; len: 14; j_gene: TRBJ2-1; d_gene: TRBD1; abundance: NA; CDR3aa: CASSRDRLYNEQFF; CDR3nt: TGTGCCAGCAGTCGGGACAGATTATACAATGAGCAGTTCTTC
v_gene: TRBV5-1; len: 12; j_gene: TRBJ2-7; d_gene: NA; abundance: NA; CDR3aa: CASSSGTYEQYF; CDR3nt: TGCGCCAGCAGTTCGGGGACCTACGAGCAGTACTTC
v_gene: TRBV7-2; len: 13; j_gene: TRBJ1-2; d_gene: NA; abundance: NA; CDR3aa: CASSPGRDYGYTF; CDR3nt: TGTGCCAGCAGCCCAGGACGGGATTATGGCTACACCTTC
v_gene: TRBV4-1; len: 19; j_gene: TRBJ2-1; d_gene: TRBD2; abundance: NA; CDR3aa: CASSQDTPVGLAGYNEQFF; CDR3nt: TGCGCCAGCAGCCAAGATACGCCGGTAGGGCTAGCGGGCTACAATGAGCAGTTCTTC
v_gene: TRBV5-1; len: 15; j_gene: TRBJ1-1; d_gene: TRBD1; abundance: NA; CDR3aa: CASSRSQGESTEAFF; CDR3nt: TGCGCCAGCAGCCGCTCTCAGGGGGAGAGTACTGAAGCTTTCTTT
v_gene: TRBV6-5; len: 15; j_gene: TRBJ1-2; d_gene: TRBD1; abundance: NA; CDR3aa: CASSSAGQGRGGYTF; CDR3nt: TGTGCCAGCAGCTCCGCGGGACAGGGCCGAGGTGGCTACACCTTC
v_gene: TRBV11-2; len: 16; j_gene: TRBJ2-5; d_gene: TRBD2; abundance: NA; CDR3aa: CASSLGSGGSGETQYF; CDR3nt: TGTGCCAGCAGCTTAGGGAGCGGGGGATCAGGAGAGACCCAGTACTTC
v_gene: TRBV27; len: 13; j_gene: TRBJ1-5; d_gene: NA; abundance: NA; CDR3aa: CASSFLNNQPQHF; CDR3nt: TGTGCCAGCAGTTTTCTTAACAATCAGCCCCAGCATTTT
v_gene: TRBV6-5; len: 15; j_gene: TRBJ2-6; d_gene: NA; abundance: once; CDR3aa: CASRRQSSGANVLTF; CDR3nt: TGTGCCAGCAGACGACAGTCCTCTGGGGCCAACGTCCTGACTTTC
v_gene: TRBV29-1; len: 13; j_gene: TRBJ1-1; d_gene: NA; abundance: few; CDR3aa: CSAAGRANTEAFF; CDR3nt: TGCAGCGCGGCGGGGAGGGCGAACACTGAAGCTTTCTTT
v_gene: TRBV27; len: 16; j_gene: TRBJ1-3; d_gene: TRBD1; abundance: NA; CDR3aa: CASSVSGTGDGNTIYF; CDR3nt: TGTGCCAGCAGTGTCTCCGGGACAGGGGATGGAAACACCATATATTTT
v_gene: TRBV7-9; len: 12; j_gene: TRBJ1-1; d_gene: NA; abundance: few; CDR3aa: CASSRVNTEAFF; CDR3nt: TGTGCCAGCTCCCGGGTGAACACTGAAGCTTTCTTT
v_gene: TRBV5-1; len: 14; j_gene: TRBJ1-5; d_gene: NA; abundance: NA; CDR3aa: CASSEEGSNQPQHF; CDR3nt: TGCGCCAGCAGCGAGGAGGGGAGCAATCAGCCCCAGCATTTT
v_gene: TRBV6-5; len: 13; j_gene: TRBJ1-1; d_gene: NA; abundance: NA; CDR3aa: CASSRTAYTEAFF; CDR3nt: TGTGCCAGCAGTAGGACAGCCTACACTGAAGCTTTCTTT